The sequence of this T cell receptor (beta chain) was determined in a study of shared clonotypes between healthy human individuals. Findings and limits, study-wide: All-four-donor shared clonotypes had higher generation probabilities than non-shared clonotypes did.

The sample holds one count of this clone. Antigen: not known. The same CDR3 can be traced to other DNA sequences in this sample. Measured with immunoSEQ multiplex PCR; TCRdb has only the in-frame clones, and not every one. The repertoire holds some 2,000,000 clones, with about 95% as singletons. The germline V gene has CDR1 SEHNR and CDR2 FQNEAQ (reference sequence). The CDR3 is 14 amino acids. Deletions cut 1 base from V and 2 bases from J, with 9 bases between. CD45RO negativity and positive selection for CCR7 defined naive CD8 cells, a population that excluded terminally differentiated effector memory CD45RA+ cells.

Sequencing input: naive CD8+ T cells sorted from blood. The V and J genes are TRBV7-9 and TRBJ2-7; no clear D gene. The sequence came from a young man in good health. CDR3 nucleotides: TGTGCCAGCAGCTTAGGTGGAACCCCCTACGAGCAGTACTTC. Translating gives CASSLGGTPYEQYF.